Given below is one T cell receptor beta chain in context. The data were taken from a study of shared clonotypes between healthy human individuals. Measured with immunoSEQ multiplex PCR; TCRdb has only the in-frame clones, and not every one. This repertoire shows approximately 740,000 clones, about 74% found once; its top ten account for approximately 1.6%. The CDR3 has 15 amino acids. The trim removed 3 bases at V and 3 bases at J, leaving 4 bases unmatched. Per germline, CDR1 SGHRS and CDR2 YFSETQ. The chain uses TRBV5-1 and TRBJ2-3; the match to TRBD2 covers 10 bases. Specimen: memory CD4+ T cells sorted from blood. Subset: CD45RA-negative fraction. This clonotype originated in a woman aged 25 to 39 in good health. The CDR3 spells CASSSSGRATDTQYF. The CDR3 DNA is TGCGCCAGCAGCTCGAGCGGGAGGGCAACAGATACGCAGTATTTT.